Shown below are 21 T cell receptor beta chains from a single sample sequenced in a study of shared clonotypes between healthy human individuals (TCRdb year 2020). The library was obtained by the immunoSEQ multiplex PCR assay. Held by TCRdb, this immuneACCESS table contains in-frame sequences only and omits some clones. Under half of the omission traces to an unresolved V gene where checked; the cause of the rest is unknown. In this sample the table shows approximately 2.5 million clones, approximately 90% of which occur a single time. The ten biggest clones cover around 0.14% of the sample. Sequenced material: naive CD4+ T cells sorted from blood. What the cell subset or site label conveys for this sample: CD45RA+ positively selected. Receptor source: a man in his late teens or twenties in good health.

This clone appeared a single time. Other DNA sequences in the same sample also yield this CDR3. The chain uses TRBV11-2 and TRBJ2-3; 9 bases map to TRBD1. The germline V gene has CDR1 SGHAT and CDR2 FQNNGV. This CDR3 comprises 15 residues. Trimming took 5 bases from V and 1 from J; bases not matched to a gene: 4. Written as DNA, the CDR3 is TGTGCCAGCAGCCTGACAGGGGGAGGCACAGATACGCAGTATTTT. It translates to CASSLTGGGTDTQYF.

This clone was counted between two and nine times. The chain employs TRBV19 and TRBJ2-7, with D tentatively TRBD2 (5 bases). V shed 1 base and J shed 6 bases, with 10 bases lying between them. Germline V gene data show CDR1 as LNHDA and CDR2 as SQIVND (reference sequence). CDR3 length: 13 residues. CDR3 in amino acids: CASSIGGNGEQYF. The CDR3 nucleotides are TGTGCCAGTAGTATAGGAGGGAATGGCGAGCAGTACTTC.

The rearrangement links TRBV5-4 to TRBJ1-2, with 9 bases fitting TRBD1. With 6 bases clipped from V and 4 bases from J, the junction kept 4 bases outside the gene matches. Germline CDR1 and CDR2: SGHNT and YYREEE (reference sequence). The CDR3 extends over 13 amino acids. The CDR3 DNA reads as TGTGCCAGCACCCTGGACAGGGGCTATGGCTACACCTTC. Amino acids: CASTLDRGYGYTF.

V usage is TRBV6-5 and J usage is TRBJ1-2, with a weak D call TRBD1 (5 bases). This CDR3 is 14 amino acids long. Trimming left V 6 bases short and J 0 bases short, with 11 bases between. Germline CDR1 MNHEY, CDR2 SVGAGI. As DNA, the CDR3 is TGTGCCAGCAGCCTGGACACCTCTAACTATGGCTACACCTTC. This gives the protein CASSLDTSNYGYTF.

The chain uses TRBV19 and TRBJ2-1, with a weak D call TRBD2 (6 bases). The CDR3 length is 14 residues. Trimming left V 1 base short and J 7 bases short, with 11 bases between. Germline CDR1 LNHDA, CDR2 SQIVND (reference sequence). Here the CDR3 reads CASSIVGLKNEQFF. The CDR3 nucleotides are TGTGCCAGTAGTATAGTGGGACTGAAGAATGAGCAGTTCTTC.

The rearrangement uses TRBV11-3 and TRBJ2-3, with D unclear. V was clipped by 6 bases and J by 6 bases, with 16 bases between them. Germline CDR1 reads SGHNT; CDR2 reads YENEEA. This CDR3 comprises 14 residues. For the CDR3, the DNA is TGTGCCAGCAGTCCCGACAAGGGTAGGGATACGCAGTATTTT. It specifies CASSPDKGRDTQYF.

The chain has TRBV27 and TRBJ2-2; TRBD1 aligns across 7 bases. The V segment lost 8 bases and the J segment 6 bases; nucleotides outside the gene matches: 6. Germline V gene sequence: CDR1 MNHEY, CDR2 SMNVEV (reference sequence). The CDR3 length is 13 residues. CDR3 DNA: TGTGCCAGCCGACAGGGATGGTCCGGGGAGCTGTTTTTT. It is translated as CASRQGWSGELFF.

The V call is TRBV10-1, the J call TRBJ2-5; D unresolved. The CDR3 is 11 residues long. V dropped 8 bases and J dropped 1 base, with 5 bases sitting between them. Germline lookup yields CDR1 WNHNN and CDR2 SYGVQD (reference sequence). CDR3 nucleotides: TGCGCCAGCCTGGTCCAAGAGACCCAGTACTTC. It specifies CASLVQETQYF.

J is TRBJ2-3 and V is TRBV6-1; D unclear. The V end was cut by 4 bases, the J end by 1 base, with 15 bases between. The CDR3 sequence is 16 residues long. Germline CDR1 and CDR2: MNHNS and SASEGT. DNA of the CDR3: TGTGCCAGCAGTGGGAAGGGCTATTGGGGCACAGATACGCAGTATTTT. Its translation: CASSGKGYWGTDTQYF.

Worth noting for this clone: Other DNA sequences within the sample encode an identical CDR3. This rearrangement joins TRBV5-1 to TRBJ2-3; 10 bases fit TRBD2. The CDR3 is 17 residues long. CDR1 is SGHRS, CDR2 YFSETQ, per germline. With V trimmed by 0 bases and J by 0 bases, 4 bases remained unmatched. The CDR3 bases are TGCGCCAGCAGCTTGGCTAGCGGGGGTCTAAGCACAGATACGCAGTATTTT. It codes for CASSLASGGLSTDTQYF.

Only a few counts were recorded for this clone. Other DNA sequences in this specimen translate into the identical CDR3. The chain employs TRBV18 and TRBJ2-7; maybe TRBD2 (6 bases). V was clipped by 1 base and J by 7 bases, with 8 bases between them. The CDR3 has 12 amino acids. CDR1 KGHSH and CDR2 LQKENI come from the germline V gene. CDR3 protein: CASSPLGGEQYF. CDR3 in DNA: TGTGCCAGCTCACCACTTGGGGGGGAGCAGTACTTC.

As concerns this clone: The same CDR3 arises from other DNA sequences in this sample as well. This chain links TRBV5-1 with TRBJ1-4; 7 positions match TRBD1. V trimming: 2 bases; J trimming: 2 bases; junction bases outside the gene matches: 0. The germline gives CDR1 SGHRS, CDR2 YFSETQ. The CDR3 runs to 14 residues. The CDR3 DNA reads as TGCGCCAGCAGCTTACAGGGGACTAATGAAAAACTGTTTTTT. This gives the protein CASSLQGTNEKLFF.

The genes are TRBV30 and TRBJ1-6; 8 bases agree with TRBD1. The CDR3 sequence is 13 residues long. J lost 4 bases, V lost 5 bases, and 1 base had no gene match. Germline CDR1 and CDR2: GTSNPN and SVGIG (reference sequence). CDR3 amino acids: CAWQGAYNSPLHF. The CDR3, as DNA: TGTGCCTGGCAGGGGGCTTATAATTCACCCCTCCACTTT.

The rearrangement joins TRBV11-2 to TRBJ1-6; unclear D gene. The CDR3 totals 15 residues. Trimming stripped 2 bases from V and 5 bases from J, with 10 bases between. The germline gives CDR1 SGHAT, CDR2 FQNNGV. Written as DNA, the CDR3 is TGTGCCAGCAGCTTAAGAAGGACTGATAATTCACCCCTCCACTTT. As protein: CASSLRRTDNSPLHF.

The V gene is TRBV5-1, the J gene TRBJ2-3; TRBD1 matches at 10 bases. The CDR3 spans 16 residues. CDR1 is SGHRS, CDR2 YFSETQ, per germline. Trimming cost V 0 bases and J 5 bases; bases outside gene matches: 6. The CDR3 spells CASSLGGDRGRDTQYF. For the CDR3, the DNA is TGCGCCAGCAGCTTGGGCGGGGACAGGGGAAGAGATACGCAGTATTTT. The full variable domain, rest sourced from reference TRBV5-1 and TRBJ2-3, is KAGVTQTPRYLIKTRGQQVTLSCSPISGHRSVSWYQQTPGQGLQFLFEYFSETQRNKGNFPGRFSGRQFSNSRSEMNVSTLELGDSALYLCASSLGGDRGRDTQYFGPGTRLTVL.

This rearrangement joins TRBV5-5 to TRBJ1-1, with TRBD1 as a possible D gene (5 bases). V shed 2 bases and J shed 5 bases, with 13 bases lying between them. This CDR3 is 14 amino acids long. CDR1 and CDR2 from the germline V gene are SGHKS and YYEKEE (reference sequence). CDR3 sequence: CASSFAGLGTEAFF. The CDR3 DNA is TGTGCCAGCAGCTTTGCGGGGCTGGGAACTGAAGCTTTCTTT.

This chain uses TRBV7-2 with TRBJ1-1; possible D gene TRBD1, 5 bases. The CDR3 is made up of 13 amino acids. The ends were cut back, 11 bases at V and 2 bases at J, with 15 bases in the middle. Germline loops: CDR1 SGHTA, CDR2 FQGNSA. The CDR3 spells CASRTGLNTEAFF. Here the CDR3 DNA reads TGTGCCTCTCGGACGGGACTCAACACTGAAGCTTTCTTT.

The rearrangement joins TRBV28 to TRBJ2-2; maybe TRBD2 (6 bases). Germline V gene lookup returns CDR1 MDHEN and CDR2 SYDVKM. The CDR3 covers 15 residues. V was shortened by 7 bases and J by 1 base, with 13 bases between the two germline ends. The CDR3 coding sequence is TGTGCCAGCATAAAAACCGGGGGGAACACCGGGGAGCTGTTTTTT. This codes for CASIKTGGNTGELFF.

This chain joins TRBV6-1 and TRBJ2-3; TRBD1 aligns across 8 bases. CDR3 length: 15 residues. V shed 5 bases and J 4 bases; nucleotides not matched to a gene: 8. In germline, CDR1 is MNHNS, CDR2 SASEGT. CDR3 sequence (DNA): TGTGCCAGCAGTTTCGCAGGGGGCGGCGCAGATACGCAGTATTTT. Protein: CASSFAGGGADTQYF.

In regard to this clone: This specimen includes other DNA sequences encoding the same CDR3. The chain joins TRBV28 to TRBJ2-7; TRBD1 might be the D (6 bases). The CDR3 sequence is 13 residues long. Per germline, CDR1 MDHEN and CDR2 SYDVKM. V lost 4 bases and J lost 1, with 8 bases in between. CDR3 in amino acids: CASSSGQSYEQYF. The CDR3 DNA follows: TGTGCCAGCAGTTCAGGACAGTCCTACGAGCAGTACTTC.

This clone occurred a few times. The chain has TRBV5-4 and TRBJ1-1; weak D call: TRBD1 (5 bases). The CDR3 has 12 amino acids. CDR1 SGHNT and CDR2 YYREEE come from the germline V gene (reference sequence). V lost 2 bases, J lost 10 bases, and 12 bases lay in between. The CDR3 protein is CASSLGEGRAFF. CDR3 nucleotides: TGTGCCAGCAGCTTAGGGGAGGGTCGAGCTTTCTTT.